This T cell receptor beta chain stems from a study of T cell changes during pregnancy in multiple sclerosis. TCRdb's table, derived via immunoSEQ multiplex PCR, lists solely in-frame clones and lacks some. The sample holds roughly 37,000 clones, 90% to 95% seen once. The specimen was CD4+ T cells from peripheral blood mononuclear cells, collected in the second trimester of pregnancy. This receptor was taken from a female donor in good health, enrolled as a control in a pregnancy study.

For the CDR3, the DNA is TGTGCCTGGAGTGTACGAAGGGGTGAAAAACTGTTTTTT. It yields the protein CAWSVRRGEKLFF. This chain links TRBV30 with TRBJ1-4; TRBD1 might be the D (5 bases). The germline V and J ends were trimmed by 0 bases and 7 bases, with 9 bases remaining between them. Germline V gene sequence: CDR1 GTSNPN, CDR2 SVGIG (reference sequence). CDR3 size: 13 residues.